This T cell receptor (beta chain) derives from a study of T cells in Graves' hyperthyroidism and ophthalmopathy. CDR3 length: 13 amino acids. V dropped 2 bases and J dropped 1 base, with 5 bases sitting between them. Germline assignment: CDR1 MGHRA and CDR2 YSYEKL. Authors of the study amplified TCR beta CDR3 regions from RNA transcripts. When the TCR CDR3 underwent first-round RT-PCR, the HTBI primer set was used. Each CDR3 protein is one row after TCRdb ran MiXCR on the multiplex PCR reads. Counted here are 150,000 to 200,000 distinct CDR3 sequences, roughly 10% occurring once; the ten biggest clones make up roughly a fifth. The table lists this clonotype with a few counts.

The V call is TRBV4-1, the J call TRBJ1-1, with D unresolved. The receptor comes from a woman aged 18-35 years with Graves' hyperthyroidism that later progressed to Graves' ophthalmopathy. Sample: blood. The CDR3 DNA reads TGCGCCAGCAGCCAACGGCCGAACACTGAAGCTTTCTTT. Translated, it gives CASSQRPNTEAFF.